This TCR beta chain was sequenced for a study of cytomegalovirus exposure and HLA in healthy donors. Turning to this clone: The antigen remains undetermined. Germline is not matched at one junction end, which may reflect a read error.

Points from the study as a whole: A previous analysis found most TCR beta V segments productive roughly 87% or roughly 30% of the time. A later analysis found TCR association rates differed by HLA locus, highest for DRB1 and lowest for HLA-C.

The CDR3 has 12 residues. The germline gives CDR1 MNHNS, CDR2 SASEGT. PCR employed 60 Vbeta and 13 Jbeta primers. Using immunoSEQ multiplex PCR, the repertoire was profiled, and TCRdb retains in-frame clones only, with some absent. The repertoire includes roughly 120,000 clones, around three quarters of them detected once, and approximately 4% sits in the top ten. This clonotype originated in a young man in good health and CMV-seropositive. The source material was PBMCs. The V call is TRBV6-1, the J call TRBJ2-6, with TRBD1 as a possible D gene (5 bases). For the CDR3, the DNA is TGTGCCAGCAGGCCTGGGGCCAACGGCCTGACTTTC. It is translated as CASRPGANGLTF.